This T cell receptor (beta chain) was retrieved from a study of OX40 agonist ivuxolimab in advanced cancers. Describing the broader study: Ivuxolimab, which targeted the costimulatory receptor OX40 (CD134), was an agonistic, fully human IgG2 monoclonal antibody. Intravenous ivuxolimab was administered to patients every 2 weeks at six dose levels: 0.01, 0.1, 0.3, 1.5, 3 and 10 mg/kg. Of the 50 to 55 dose-escalation patients, hepatocellular carcinoma was present in approximately 20, melanoma in approximately 15, renal cell carcinoma in 9 and head and neck cancer in 9. Prior anti-PD-1, anti-PD-L1 or anti-CTLA-4 therapy was permitted, and approximately 40% of dose-escalation patients had received checkpoint inhibitors. Partial responses were achieved by three dose-escalation patients, of whom one had hepatocellular carcinoma and two had cutaneous melanoma. The dose-escalation cohort was roughly 80% male with a mean age of about 65 years, ranging from about 20 to 80. The paper covers the monotherapy dose-escalation part of the phase I ivuxolimab trial, which included N of about 56 patients. The purpose of peripheral TCRbeta sequencing was to test whether ivuxolimab changed TCR sequence diversity and led to clonal T-cell expansion. Overall results and qualifications from the work: After ivuxolimab, expanded clones were on average more numerous among CD8+ T cells than among CD4+ T cells. At doses from 0.1 to 3.0 mg/kg, clonal expansion was seen in both CD4+ and CD8+ blood T cells between baseline and week 6. Low levels of normalized T-cell clonal expansion were also shown by some nonresponding patients. The antigen specificity of the peripheral T cells that underwent clonal expansion was not determined. In the 0.1-3.0 mg/kg groups, partial responders had among the lowest normalized peripheral clonal expansion, particularly in CD8+ T cells.

Patients with autoimmune disease history or receiving systemic immunosuppression were excluded from the trial. Peripheral blood for TCR sequencing was drawn from every dose cohort at baseline, at cycle 4 day 1 and at cycle 7 day 1. The samples were drawn from a first-in-human, open-label, multicenter phase I dose-escalation trial of ivuxolimab. Adults with locally advanced or metastatic melanoma, renal cell, hepatocellular, or head and neck squamous cell carcinoma were enrolled in the trial. Before TCR sequencing, CD4+ T cells and CD8+ T cells from peripheral blood were sorted into separate populations. Between the V and J ends, shortened by 0 bases and 11 bases respectively, the junction contains 14 bases. The CDR3 numbers 15 residues from cysteine through phenylalanine. Only CDR3 DNA is held: 45 bases, read in frame from base 1. Looking up the germline V gene yields CDR1 MNHEY and CDR2 SVGAGI. In this sample, this clone turned up a few times. Its recognized antigen is unknown. It has no much larger one-base neighbor in the sample; base qualities were not kept.

Genomic DNA was isolated from the sorted cells so that the TCRbeta CDR3 region could be sequenced. The immunoSEQ Assay was used for sequencing of TCRbeta CDR3 regions. Entries here come from immuneACCESS through TCRdb and include only in-frame sequences with V and J called. Some clones fail to appear in such tables; in the studies checked, an unresolved V gene covers under half of the shortfall, and the cause of the remainder is unknown. For this sample the table gives 60,000 to 70,000 clones, of which around 87% were detected only once. The ten largest clones represent about 2.5% of the sample. The sequence links TRBV6-5 to TRBJ1-6; the D region possibly corresponds to TRBD1 (5 bases align). This sequence was found in an adult with an advanced solid tumor such as melanoma, head and neck, liver or kidney cancer. This specimen was CD4+ or CD8+ T cells sorted from blood, taken in a trial of the OX40 agonist ivuxolimab. The sequence in DNA is TGTGCCAGCAGTTACTCGACGAGGGGTCGGGCACCCCTCCACTTT. Its protein is CASSYSTRGRAPLHF.